Described below is a single T cell receptor beta chain sequence and its context. Naive CD8 cells comprised CD45RO-negative, CCR7-positively selected cells, excluding terminally differentiated effector memory CD45RA+ cells. DNA at approximately 200 ng, 25,000 to 35,000 T cell genomes, went into sorted-subset replicate PCRs. Clones were sequenced by immunoSEQ multiplex PCR, and TCRdb holds only the in-frame ones, with some missing. The table has 1.5 million to 2.5 million clones, approximately 94% seen once. This record belongs to a study of shared clonotypes between healthy human individuals. Study summary: Used for every donor were three CD4 naive, three CD4 memory, two CD8 naive and one CD8 memory plate.

The CDR3 length is 15 residues. J lost 1 base, V lost 3 bases, and 2 bases had no gene match. Germline assignment: CDR1 SEHNR and CDR2 FQNEAQ (reference sequence). Sequencing was carried out using naive CD8+ T cells sorted from blood. The source is a man in his late teens or twenties in good health. The chain combines TRBV7-9 with TRBJ2-1; 8 positions agree with TRBD1. CDR3 residues: CASSLGQASYNEQFF. For the CDR3, the DNA is TGTGCCAGCAGCTTGGGACAGGCGTCCTACAATGAGCAGTTCTTC.